This T cell receptor (beta chain) appears in the sequencing data of a study of cytomegalovirus exposure and HLA in healthy donors. Study-level findings and limits: Researchers reported in a later analysis that a missense DCLRE1C variant was tied to TCR beta V- and J-gene trimming. The authors judged a highly shared variant cluster likely a sequencing artifact.

The PCR made use of 60 Vbeta and 13 Jbeta primers. Authors' data handling: The authors later counted 70 million to 85 million unique TCR beta chains, roughly 11 million of them shared. Here immunoSEQ multiplex PCR was the method, and the copy in TCRdb shows in-frame clones only, minus some. V, J and clone size are those of that table, while D and trimming were read from the DNA. This repertoire shows some 180,000 clones, 65% to 85% found once; its top ten account for 1.3% to 1.5%. Note on this clone: Its specificity is unknown.

V gave up 5 bases and J gave up 8 bases; unmatched junction bases: 6. This CDR3 has 14 amino acids. The germline CDR1 and CDR2 sequences are MGHDK and SYGVNS. The clonotype originates from a girl under 18 in good health and CMV-seropositive. The genes are TRBV25-1 and TRBJ2-1; 10 nucleotides line up with TRBD2. Sequencing used PBMCs. CDR3 DNA sequence: TGTGCCAGCAGTCTAACTAGCGGGGTCCATGAGCAGTTCTTC. The encoded protein is CASSLTSGVHEQFF. Looking up the rest from reference TRBV25-1 and TRBJ2-1 gives the full variable domain: EADIYQTPRYLVIGTGKKITLECSQTMGHDKMYWYQQDPGMELHLIHYSYGVNSTEKGDLSSESTVSRIRTEHFPLTLESARPSHTSQYLCASSLTSGVHEQFFGPGTRLTVL.